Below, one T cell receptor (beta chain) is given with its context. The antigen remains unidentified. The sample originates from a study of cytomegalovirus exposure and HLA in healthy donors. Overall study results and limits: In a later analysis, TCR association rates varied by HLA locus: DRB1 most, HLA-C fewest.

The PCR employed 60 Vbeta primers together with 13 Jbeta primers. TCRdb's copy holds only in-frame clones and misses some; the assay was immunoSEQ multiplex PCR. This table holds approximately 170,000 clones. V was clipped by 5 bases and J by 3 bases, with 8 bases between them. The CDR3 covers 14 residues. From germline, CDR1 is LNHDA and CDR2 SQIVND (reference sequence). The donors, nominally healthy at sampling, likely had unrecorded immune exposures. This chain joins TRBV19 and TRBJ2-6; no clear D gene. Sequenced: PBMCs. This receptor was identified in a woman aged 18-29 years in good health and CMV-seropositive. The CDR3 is CASSPDFGANVLTF. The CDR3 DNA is TGTGCCAGTAGTCCCGACTTTGGGGCCAACGTCCTGACTTTC.